The 20 T cell receptor beta chains below come from one sample, sequenced in a study of cytotoxic CD8 clonotypes in ibrutinib-treated CLL. Measured with immunoSEQ multiplex PCR; TCRdb has only the in-frame clones, and not every one. The table has about 27,000 clones, roughly 85% seen once. The source was PBMCs, collected after 24 months of ibrutinib treatment. The receptor source for this set is a human donor with chronic lymphocytic leukemia.

The chain links TRBV19 to TRBJ1-2, with D possibly being TRBD1 (5 bases). This CDR3 contains 11 residues. Trimming shortened V by 5 bases and J by 8 bases, and 9 bases separated the two germline ends. Germline CDR1 LNHDA, CDR2 SQIVND (reference sequence). Here the CDR3 reads CASSVRDGYTF. Here the CDR3 DNA reads TGTGCCAGTAGTGTCAGGGACGGCTACACCTTC.

This clone was detected a few times. This chain uses TRBV28 with TRBJ1-4; D is ambiguous. Between the trimmed V and J ends, which lost 1 base and 3 bases, there was a span of 6 bases. CDR3 length: 14 residues. Germline lookup yields CDR1 MDHEN and CDR2 SYDVKM. The CDR3 sequence: CASSLSGSNEKLFF. Written as DNA, the CDR3 is TGTGCCAGCAGTTTATCGGGGTCTAATGAAAAACTGTTTTTT.

The V gene is TRBV5-1, the J gene TRBJ2-2; perhaps TRBD2 as D (5 bases). The ends were cut back, 4 bases at V and 7 bases at J, with 20 bases in the middle. The CDR3 contains 16 residues. The germline CDR1 and CDR2 sequences are SGHRS and YFSETQ. CDR3: CASSRMDGGFDGELFF. The CDR3 DNA sequence: TGCGCCAGCAGCCGGATGGACGGAGGCTTTGACGGGGAGCTGTTTTTT.

The chain has TRBV6-5 and TRBJ1-4; D gene ambiguous. Germline values: CDR1 MNHEY, CDR2 SVGAGI. CDR3 length: 14 residues. Trimming removed 2 bases from V and 0 bases from J, with 4 bases in between. The CDR3: CASSYQPTNEKLFF. The CDR3 bases are TGTGCCAGCAGTTACCAGCCAACTAATGAAAAACTGTTTTTT.

This chain's CDR3 is CASRAGLGLNEKLFF. CDR3 nucleotide sequence: TGTGCCAGCAGGGCCGGTTTGGGGTTAAATGAAAAACTGTTTTTT. The genes are TRBV4-2 and TRBJ1-4; D gene ambiguous. Trimming took off 6 bases at V and 5 bases at J, with 16 bases between the two ends. Germline loops: CDR1 LGHNA, CDR2 YNFKEQ. The CDR3 contains 15 residues.

The chain carries TRBV30 and TRBJ1-1, with 9 bases fitting TRBD1. This CDR3 is built from 13 residues. Germline CDR1 GTSNPN, CDR2 SVGIG (reference sequence). V lost 4 bases to trimming and J lost 4 bases; unmatched junction nucleotides: 4. The DNA for the CDR3 is TGTGCCTGGAACAGGGGGCTGAGCACTGAAGCTTTCTTT. Protein product: CAWNRGLSTEAFF.

The chain uses TRBV7-9 and TRBJ1-3; tentative D call: TRBD1 (5 bases). CDR1 and CDR2 (germline): SEHNR, FQNEAQ (reference sequence). The CDR3 is 14 residues long. The ends were cut back, 5 bases at V and 2 bases at J, with 10 bases in the middle. The CDR3 DNA sequence: TGTGCCAGCAGCCCCAGGGTTGCTGGAAACACCATATATTTT. It is translated as CASSPRVAGNTIYF.

The genes are TRBV12-5 and TRBJ1-5, with TRBD1 matching over 8 bases. In germline, CDR1 is LGHNT, CDR2 FRNRAP. V gave up 6 bases and J gave up 3 bases; unmatched junction bases: 4. CDR3 length equals 14 residues. This CDR3 is CASGVDRVNQPQHF. The CDR3, as DNA: TGTGCTAGTGGCGTGGACAGGGTCAATCAGCCCCAGCATTTT.

The CDR3 DNA sequence: TGTGCCAGCGGTGACAATCAGCCCCAGCATTTT. Amino acid sequence: CASGDNQPQHF. This chain links TRBV7-9 with TRBJ1-5; D gene ambiguous. CDR3 length: 11 amino acids. The germline V gene has CDR1 SEHNR and CDR2 FQNEAQ (reference sequence). V was cut by 8 bases and J by 3 bases, with 5 bases left in between.

CDR3 sequence: CASSYSSGGSNEQFF. CDR3 sequence (DNA): TGTGCCAGCAGTTACTCGTCCGGGGGGTCCAATGAGCAGTTCTTC. V is TRBV6-5 and J is TRBJ2-1, with TRBD2 matching 7 bases. The CDR3 is 15 residues long. Germline V gene sequence: CDR1 MNHEY, CDR2 SVGAGI. V gave up 0 bases and J gave up 6 bases; unmatched junction bases: 5.

This clone was seen only once. The chain is built from TRBV30 and TRBJ2-1; D is unresolved. The CDR3 sequence is 12 residues long. V was pared by 3 bases and J by 7 bases, with 10 bases between. Germline CDR1 GTSNPN, CDR2 SVGIG (reference sequence). Written as DNA, the CDR3 is TGTGCCTGGAGCTTACTGCTTAATGAGCAGTTCTTC. Translation: CAWSLLLNEQFF.

The CDR3 spells CATSSMGQLQYEQYF. The CDR3 coding sequence is TGTGCCACCAGCAGTATGGGACAGCTCCAGTACGAGCAGTACTTC. V and J are TRBV15 and TRBJ2-7, with TRBD1 matching 7 bases. V lost 3 bases to trimming and J lost 4 bases; unmatched junction nucleotides: 9. The germline V gene encodes CDR1 LNHNV and CDR2 YYDKDF (reference sequence). This CDR3 contains 15 residues.

The chain joins TRBV5-1 to TRBJ2-1; TRBD2 matches 8 bases. J lost 7 bases, V lost 0 bases, and 6 bases had no gene match. This CDR3 has 15 residues. Germline V gene lookup returns CDR1 SGHRS and CDR2 YFSETQ. Here the CDR3 DNA reads TGCGCCAGCAGCTTGGGTAGCGGGGAGGTTAATGAGCAGTTCTTC. Translated: CASSLGSGEVNEQFF. Complete variable domain (other parts from reference TRBV5-1 and TRBJ2-1): KAGVTQTPRYLIKTRGQQVTLSCSPISGHRSVSWYQQTPGQGLQFLFEYFSETQRNKGNFPGRFSGRQFSNSRSEMNVSTLELGDSALYLCASSLGSGEVNEQFFGPGTRLTVL.

The chain has TRBV5-1 and TRBJ2-3, with TRBD1 identical over 8 bases. Trimming removed 4 bases from V and 5 bases from J; junction bases left unmatched: 6. Germline CDR1 is SGHRS and CDR2 is YFSETQ. There are 14 residues in the CDR3. In DNA form, the CDR3 reads TGCGCCAGCAGCCCAGGACAGGGAAAAGATACGCAGTATTTT. It specifies CASSPGQGKDTQYF. The complete variable domain, with remaining parts taken from reference TRBV5-1 and TRBJ2-3, reads KAGVTQTPRYLIKTRGQQVTLSCSPISGHRSVSWYQQTPGQGLQFLFEYFSETQRNKGNFPGRFSGRQFSNSRSEMNVSTLELGDSALYLCASSPGQGKDTQYFGPGTRLTVL.

The chain uses TRBV10-1 and TRBJ2-7, with 7 nucleotides matching TRBD1. The junction had 25 bases not matched to a gene; V was cut back by 2 bases and J by 0 bases. Germline loops: CDR1 WNHNN, CDR2 SYGVQD (reference sequence). The CDR3 consists of 22 residues. The CDR3: CASSEPITPGQEGETSSYEQYF. CDR3 bases: TGCGCCAGCAGTGAGCCTATAACGCCCGGACAGGAAGGAGAAACGAGCTCCTACGAGCAGTACTTC.

Remarks on this clone: Relative to the germline gene, one junction end is altered; a read error may explain this. The rearrangement uses TRBV6-1 and TRBJ2-1, with 9 bases matching TRBD1. Germline V lookup: CDR1 MNHNS, CDR2 SASEGT. The CDR3 covers 16 residues. Written as DNA, the CDR3 is TGTGCCAGCATTGAAACCGGGACAGGGCCCTACAATGAGCAGTTCTTC. It encodes CASIETGTGPYNEQFF.

The chain carries TRBV4-1 and TRBJ1-6, with 11 bases aligning to TRBD1. The ends lost 8 bases at V and 6 bases at J; junction bases unmatched: 12. The germline gives CDR1 MGHRA, CDR2 YSYEKL. The CDR3 is made up of 17 amino acids. The CDR3 coding sequence is TGCGCCAGCTCCATAGGGGTGGGGACAGGGGGTAATTCACCCCTCCACTTT. Translated: CASSIGVGTGGNSPLHF.

The chain links TRBV5-4 to TRBJ1-2; D perhaps matches TRBD1 (5 bases). The CDR3 has 15 amino acids. Trimming took 6 bases from V and 8 from J, leaving 23 bases between them. Germline assignment: CDR1 SGHNT and CDR2 YYREEE (reference sequence). The CDR3 DNA reads TGTGCCAGCACCCAAGAAGGGGCAAGGCGATGGGGCTACACCTTC. Protein sequence: CASTQEGARRWGYTF. Together with reference TRBV5-4 and TRBJ1-2, the CDR3 gives the full variable domain: ETGVTQSPTHLIKTRGQQVTLRCSSQSGHNTVSWYQQALGQGPQFIFQYYREEENGRGNFPPRFSGLQFPNYSSELNVNALELDDSALYLCASTQEGARRWGYTFGSGTRLTVV.

The rearrangement joins TRBV30 to TRBJ1-1; a possible D gene is TRBD1 (6 bases). The V gene's germline CDR1 is GTSNPN and CDR2 SVGIG (reference sequence). The CDR3 runs to 14 residues. Trimming pared 0 bases from V and 5 bases from J, leaving 13 bases between. CDR3 DNA: TGTGCCTGGAGTGTACGTAGGGGGGGGACTGAAGCTTTCTTT. This translates into CAWSVRRGGTEAFF.

The genes are TRBV9 and TRBJ1-3; D not resolved. Germline V lookup: CDR1 SGDLS, CDR2 YYNGEE. With 6 bases removed from V and 7 bases from J, the gap between germline ends came to 17 bases. The CDR3 loop spans 14 amino acids. CDR3 protein: CASNPGNTVNTIYF. The DNA of the CDR3 is TGTGCCAGCAATCCGGGGAACACGGTGAACACCATATATTTT. The whole variable domain, filled in from reference TRBV9 and TRBJ1-3, reads DSGVTQTPKHLITATGQRVTLRCSPRSGDLSVYWYQQSLDQGLQFLIQYYNGEERAKGNILERFSAQQFPDLHSELNLSSLELGDSALYFCASNPGNTVNTIYFGEGSWLTVV.